This note documents a single T cell receptor beta chain sequence. This clone appeared a few times. Its antigen specificity is not known. No much larger clonotype is one base removed from it; base qualities were not supplied. The library was generated by the immunoSEQ multiplex PCR assay. For the multiplex PCR, a mixture combining 60 forward primers for TCR Vbeta segments and 13 reverse primers for TCR Jbeta segments was used. The CDR3 region of rearranged TCR beta genes was amplified from genomic DNA by a multiplex PCR assay. On the Illumina HiSeq System, the amplified TCR beta libraries were sequenced as 87-base-pair reads. For the original study's pipeline: In a later analysis, 70 million to 95 million unique TCR beta chains were counted across the roughly 700 repertoires, and about 10 million of these chains were shared by at least two donors. To remove PCR and sequencing errors, raw reads were error-corrected and collapsed into unique sequences using a nearest-neighbor algorithm that merged closely related sequences. V, D and J gene segments were assigned by aligning CDR3 sequences to IMGT reference sequences. For a sequence to be retained, a match of at least six nucleotides to both a V gene segment and a J gene segment was required. Rearrangements were called productive when the CDR3 lacked stop codons and stayed in frame with V and J; all others were non-productive. Following IMGT convention, CDR3 was defined as the stretch from the second conserved V-encoded cysteine to the conserved J-encoded phenylalanine. The earlier analysis of about 620 of the donors excluded sequences that lacked an unambiguous match to a single V gene segment. An earlier analysis of a few hundred of the donors classified V segments as functional when productive rearrangements were above 56.7% and as segregating when the standard deviation between donors was above 5%. A statistical classification framework was built for diagnosing cytomegalovirus status from the catalog of TCR beta chain sequences. V and J gene assignment, in a later analysis, came from comparing TCR nucleotide sequences with IMGT/GENE-DB human TR gene sequences. The TCRdist pipeline was used in a later analysis to assign CDR3 sequences and most-parsimonious VDJ recombination scenarios. In a later analysis, each TCR beta chain was defined by its CDR3 amino acid sequence together with its V-gene family, and reads without a unique V-gene family were excluded. In a later analysis, 450 to 600 highly shared, low-generation-probability nucleotide sequences were removed to address suspected cross-contamination and a sequencing artifact. In a later analysis, a clonal expansion index for each public chain was calculated from normalized within-repertoire ranks of inferred template counts. Generation probabilities in a later analysis came from a VDJ recombination model fitted to out-of-frame rearrangements, and those results were checked against IGoR. In a later analysis, TCR-TCR, TCR-HLA and TCR-CMV co-occurrence was scored with hypergeometric tests, and a repertoire-size bias correction was applied to TCR pairs. False discovery rates were estimated in a later analysis by permuting HLA or CMV assignments 20 times. In a later analysis, co-occurring TCRs were grouped with DBSCAN, and TCRdist sequence similarity was added when clustering was performed within HLA-allele-positive subsets. Repertoires with fewer than 30,000 or more than 120,000 public chains were left out of co-occurrence clustering, as were about 5 repertoires with anomalous nucleotide sharing. Imported from immuneACCESS, the table was reduced by TCRdb to in-frame sequences with V and J called. These copies leave out some clones; in studies compared against another copy, an unresolved V gene accounts for under half, and the cause of the remainder is not known. For V, J and clone size, that table is used; D and trimming come from the DNA. The sample table shows roughly 100,000 clones, and over 70% are seen once. Of the sample, over 2% falls within the top ten clones.

This entry comes from a study of cytomegalovirus exposure and HLA in healthy donors (dated by TCRdb to about 2017). About the study as a whole: An earlier analysis of about 530 of the donors reported 250 to 350 Gb of sequence data and 117 million unique TCR beta sequences obtained from about 170 million T cells. Roughly 300 gigabases of sequencing data and around 80 million unique TCR sequences made up an early release that covered nearly 650 HLA-typed donors. Among the roughly 410 genotyped donors, around 81% belonged to the genetic ancestry cluster associated with self-reported Caucasian donors. The study aimed to test whether signatures of past pathogen exposure could be identified by cataloging public T cell receptors. The T cell repertoires of under 750 subjects were profiled by immunosequencing and related to cytomegalovirus serostatus. Besides the first cohort of around 700 subjects, a separate validation cohort made up of roughly 120 different subjects was used. The study combined high-throughput TCR immunosequencing, statistical association of individual TCRs with disease status, and machine learning to predict cytomegalovirus infection status. A later analysis re-analyzed previously published TCR beta repertoires from about 730 donors and added high-resolution HLA genotyping to study TCR occurrence patterns. The later analysis used no new phenotypic data to find candidate immune exposures, relying instead on TCR beta sequences and their occurrence across donors. An earlier analysis of several hundred of the donors used high-throughput TCR beta sequencing to judge whether each TCR beta V gene segment behaved as functional or pseudogenic. Alongside the repertoire data, information on donor age, sex, ethnicity and CMV serostatus was compiled. A later genetic analysis took genome-wide SNP genotypes for 398 of the 666 donors and used that subset as a discovery cohort. Every repertoire in the discovery cohort had been generated on one and the same sequencing platform. HLA typing covered class I and class II loci at four-digit resolution. The number of typed donors differed by locus: 629-630 for A, B, C, DRB1 and DQB1; some 500 for DQA1; over 600 for DPA1; and roughly 470 for DPB1. Five DR-DQ haplotypes were handled as single units for association and clustering, since linkage in the cohort was strong. On average, over 200,000 unique TCR beta nucleotide sequences were sequenced per donor among about 400 genotyped donors of the cohort, with about 19% of those sequences being non-productive. The research as a whole found: According to the authors, the approach could potentially be generalized to other disease states and immunological phenotypes. Because HLA typing was unavailable for some donors at each locus, only the typed subset was used in association tests. This cohort had only TCR beta chains sequenced, and the lack of alpha or paired-chain data limited which features could be detected. An earlier analysis of approximately 590 of the donors showed that most TCR beta V segments appeared in productive rearrangements either about 87% or about 30% of the time, which broadly matched IMGT annotations. A later genetic analysis reported fewer N-insertions in productive TCRs among donors in an Asian-associated ancestry cluster than the roughly 620-donor mean. Most TCR sequences were observed very rarely across donors, whereas some public TCRs were present in many individuals. Roughly uniform sequencing depth across donors was assumed in presence/absence analyses, although this assumption may not hold. Correlated functional status among segregating V segments might be attributable to linkage disequilibrium, but an unknown experimental factor could not be ruled out. Immune exposure information for the cohort was limited to CMV serostatus. A further reported finding was that TCR beta sequences accurately predicted the HLA-A and HLA-B alleles for most subjects in the first cohort. The classifier was reported to diagnose cytomegalovirus status with high specificity and sensitivity in both the original and validation cohorts. A later analysis found that most CMV-associated TCR beta chains appeared HLA-restricted, with HLA associations seemingly driven largely by CMV exposure. In a later analysis, the rate of TCR association differed among HLA loci, with DRB1 alleles having the most associated TCRs and HLA-C alleles having the fewest. A few of the identified cytomegalovirus-associated TCR beta chains were confirmed in vitro to be specific for cytomegalovirus antigens. Assigning TCR associations to individual alleles was difficult when HLA alleles, especially DR and DQ, strongly co-occurred. In a later analysis, HLA-associated TCR beta chains were found to be more clonally expanded and to have lower generation probabilities than equally common non-associated chains. About 17 rarely observed V segments, including chromosome 9 orphons, were excluded from the earlier analysis of about 610 of the donors because counts were too low. A group of highly shared sequence variants was considered likely to be a technical artifact of the sequencing pipeline. A later analysis reported that several top co-occurrence clusters appeared linked to parvovirus B19, influenza, CMV and Epstein-Barr virus. The study gave a list of around 170 TCR beta chains associated with cytomegalovirus. At a false discovery rate of 0.05, a later analysis linked about 17,000 TCR beta sequences to specific HLA alleles. An association between a missense DCLRE1C variant and V-gene and J-gene trimming of TCR beta chains was found in a later genetic analysis and replicated in an independent cohort.

The cohort comprised some 700 healthy bone marrow donors. At the time of sampling, all cohort members were nominally healthy, though unrecorded immune exposures were likely present. The donor tested CMV seronegative and was one of the 352 seronegative cohort members. A peripheral blood sample was collected from each donor, and TCR beta sequencing was performed on peripheral blood mononuclear cells. Genomic DNA was extracted from the blood cell samples with the Qiagen DNeasy Blood Extraction Kit. The origin of this receptor is a man aged 25 to 40 in good health and CMV-seronegative. Sequenced: PBMCs.

This receptor carries the CDR3 CASSRSPGLENTIYF. The nucleotide sequence reads as follows: TGTGCCAGCAGCCGCAGTCCAGGGCTAGAAAACACCATATATTTT. The chain links TRBV5-6 with TRBJ1-3, with TRBD1 perhaps the D gene, on 5 matching bases. V is shortened by 4 bases, J by 6 bases, and the region joining them spans 17 bases. CDR1 SGHDT and CDR2 YYEEEE are derived from the germline V gene. From the cysteine through the phenylalanine, the CDR3 covers 15 amino acids. The read is trimmed to its CDR3 DNA, 45 bases read in frame from base 1. The CDR3, completed at both ends by the reference TRBV5-6 and TRBJ1-3 genes, gives the full variable domain DAGVTQSPTHLIKTRGQQVTLRCSPKSGHDTVSWYQQALGQGPQFIFQYYEEEERQRGNFPDRFSGHQFPNYSSELNVNALLLGDSALYLCASSRSPGLENTIYFGEGSWLTVV.